These T cell receptor beta chains were read from a single sample in a study of shared clonotypes between healthy human individuals. TCRdb's table, derived via immunoSEQ multiplex PCR, lists solely in-frame clones and lacks some. The sample holds roughly 1.4 million clones; around 98.5% are singletons and the top ten take about 0.34%. The material sequenced was naive CD4+ T cells sorted from blood. All receptors derive from a young man in good health. The CDR3 runs from the conserved cysteine through the conserved F or W. The D gene is left open where the match is weak. The listing skips clone size in some rows; elsewhere it reads once, few, many or a size class.

V	size	D	J	DNA	CDR3
TRBV18	NA	NA	TRBJ2-7	TGTGCCAGCTCACCTCAACTGACTGCTACCTACGAGCAGTACTTC	CASSPQLTATYEQYF
TRBV5-8	NA	NA	TRBJ1-1	TGTGCCAGCAGCAGAGAAGCTTTCTTT	CASSREAFF
TRBV6-5	NA	NA	TRBJ2-7	TGTGCCAGTGGAGATTTTGGAGTCCACGAGCAGTACTTC	CASGDFGVHEQYF
TRBV9	NA	TRBD1	TRBJ2-1	TGTGCCAGCAGCGTAATCCCGGGACAGGGCAACAATGAGCAGTTCTTC	CASSVIPGQGNNEQFF
TRBV15	NA	NA	TRBJ2-7	TGTGCCACCAGCAGAGGCCTAGAATCTTACGAGCAGTACTTC	CATSRGLESYEQYF
TRBV9	NA	NA	TRBJ2-3	TGTGCCAGCAGCCCGCGGGTGGGGGGCACAGATACGCAGTATTTT	CASSPRVGGTDTQYF
TRBV15	NA	NA	TRBJ2-1	TGTGCCACCAGCAGAGATCTGGCGGACAATGAGCAGTTCTTC	CATSRDLADNEQFF
TRBV18	NA	NA	TRBJ2-3	TGTGCCAGCTCTCAGGTTGGGAGCACAGATACGCAGTATTTT	CASSQVGSTDTQYF
TRBV5-4	NA	TRBD2	TRBJ2-1	TGTGCCAGCAGTCCGGGACTAGCGATCGATGAGCAGTTCTTC	CASSPGLAIDEQFF
TRBV7-6	NA	NA	TRBJ2-3	TGTGCCAGCAGCTCTTCGTTCACAGATACGCAGTATTTT	CASSSSFTDTQYF
TRBV15	NA	NA	TRBJ2-1	TGTGCCACCAGCAGAGAGGGGTGGGGTGCAGTCAATGAGCAGTTCTTC	CATSREGWGAVNEQFF
TRBV14	NA	NA	TRBJ2-7	TGTGCCAGCAGCCAAGCTGGGACATCCCTAAGGCACTTC	CASSQAGTSLRHF
TRBV9	NA	NA	TRBJ1-3	TGTGCCAGCAGCGTAGATAGCCGCCGAAACACCATATATTTT	CASSVDSRRNTIYF
TRBV5-1	NA	TRBD2	TRBJ2-3	TGCGCCAGCAGTAATGGACTAGCTTTGTATTTT	CASSNGLALYF
TRBV6-1	NA	NA	TRBJ1-3	TGTGCCAGCAGTGAAACTCAGGGGAACACCATATATTTT	CASSETQGNTIYF
TRBV23-1	few	NA	TRBJ1-3	TGCGCCAGCAGTCAATCTGTGGACACGTCCATATATTTT	CASSQSVDTSIYF
TRBV11-2	NA	TRBD2	TRBJ2-1	TGTGCCAGCAGCTTATTCCCTAGCGGGAGGGCATTAGAGCAGTTCTTC	CASSLFPSGRALEQFF
TRBV5-1	once	NA	TRBJ2-1	TGCGCCAGCAGCCTGACTATTAGCTCCTACAATGAGCAGTTCTTC	CASSLTISSYNEQFF
TRBV7-9	NA	NA	TRBJ1-2	TGTGCCAGCAGCGCTAGACAGTTAATCTATGGCTACACCTTC	CASSARQLIYGYTF
TRBV20-1	NA	NA	TRBJ2-7	TGCAGTGCTACCGGGAAGGACGAGCAGTACTTC	CSATGKDEQYF
TRBV10-3	NA	NA	TRBJ1-1	TGTGCCATCAGTGACGTACAGGGCCCGAACACTGAAGCTTTCTTT	CAISDVQGPNTEAFF
TRBV9	NA	TRBD2	TRBJ2-3	TGTGCCAGCAGCGTCACTAGCGGGTTCACAGATACGCAGTATTTT	CASSVTSGFTDTQYF
TRBV5-4	once	NA	TRBJ2-2	TGTGCCAGCAGCGGGGTGTGGGTAGCAGAGGACACCGGGGAGCTGTTTTTT	CASSGVWVAEDTGELFF
TRBV28	NA	NA	TRBJ2-7	TGTGCCAGCAGTTTACCAGGTGAAAACTACGAGCAGTACTTC	CASSLPGENYEQYF
TRBV28	once	TRBD2	TRBJ2-7	TGTGCCAGCAGACCCTCCCAACTAGCGGGAGGACACGAGCAGTACTTC	CASRPSQLAGGHEQYF
TRBV5-1	NA	NA	TRBJ2-2	TGCGCCAGCAGCCGGGACAAAATCACCGGGGAGCTGTTTTTT	CASSRDKITGELFF
TRBV7-8	NA	NA	TRBJ1-1	TGTGCCAGCATCCCAGGGGCGCACCTGAACACTGAAGCTTTCTTT	CASIPGAHLNTEAFF
TRBV20-1	NA	NA	TRBJ1-1	TGCAGTGTGGGGCAGCCCACTGAAGCTTTCTTT	CSVGQPTEAFF
TRBV27	NA	TRBD1	TRBJ2-1	TGTGCCAGCAGCCAGGACAGGGGATTTTACAATGAGCAGTTCTTC	CASSQDRGFYNEQFF
TRBV7-7	NA	NA	TRBJ2-2	TGTGCTAGCAGCGTAGACAGCACCGGGGAGCTGTTTTTT	CASSVDSTGELFF
TRBV19	NA	NA	TRBJ2-7	TGTGCCAGTAGTATAGTGGAGGCCAGCGAGCAGTACTTC	CASSIVEASEQYF
TRBV27	NA	TRBD2	TRBJ2-1	TGTGCCAGCAGTTTCGTCGTTCAGCGGGGGGTAAGGAATGAGCAGTTCTTC	CASSFVVQRGVRNEQFF
TRBV4-3	NA	NA	TRBJ2-2	TGCGCCAGCAGCCAAGAAGGCCGATTATGGGCGGCCACCGGGGAGCTGTTTTTT	CASSQEGRLWAATGELFF
TRBV7-9	NA	NA	TRBJ2-4	TGTGCCAGCAGCCCAGGTGGGACTCTAGCCAAAAACATTCAGTACTTC	CASSPGGTLAKNIQYF
TRBV2	NA	TRBD2	TRBJ2-7	TGTGCCAGCGCGGGCGGGAGGGCCGTGGAGCAGTACTTC	CASAGGRAVEQYF
TRBV2	NA	NA	TRBJ2-7	TGTGCCAGCAGCCCCCAGTACGAGCAGTACTTC	CASSPQYEQYF
TRBV5-1	NA	NA	TRBJ1-2	TGCGCCAGCAGCTTGATCGGGACCGAGGTGGGCTACACCTTC	CASSLIGTEVGYTF
TRBV15	NA	TRBD2	TRBJ2-3	TGTGCCACCAGCAGAGCACTAGCGGGAGGGGAAGATACGCAGTATTTT	CATSRALAGGEDTQYF
TRBV9	NA	NA	TRBJ2-2	TGTGCCAGCAGCGTAGGATCCTCGGGCGGGGAGCTGTTTTTT	CASSVGSSGGELFF
TRBV18	NA	NA	TRBJ2-1	TGTGCCAGCTCACCCTTAGATACTTACAATGAGCAGTTCTTC	CASSPLDTYNEQFF
TRBV28	NA	TRBD1	TRBJ1-2	TGTGCCAGCAGTTTGATTACAGGGGTGAACTACACCTTC	CASSLITGVNYTF
TRBV11-2	NA	TRBD2	TRBJ2-1	TGTGCCAGCCAAAAGCGGGAGAGTTCCTACAATGAGCAGTTCTTC	CASQKRESSYNEQFF
TRBV5-1	NA	TRBD2	TRBJ2-1	TGCGCCAGCAGCTTGTTACGCGGGAGCGCGTACAATGAGCAGTTCTTC	CASSLLRGSAYNEQFF
TRBV5-8	once	NA	TRBJ2-4	TGTGCCTCCCGGCCGGGTGGGTTGGACATTCAGTACTTC	CASRPGGLDIQYF
TRBV27	NA	TRBD2	TRBJ2-7	TGTGCCAGCAGTTTCAGCCTCGGGGGGAACGAGCAGTACTTC	CASSFSLGGNEQYF
TRBV27	NA	TRBD2	TRBJ2-3	TGTGCCAGCAGTTCCCTCAGGACTAGCACGCAGTATTTT	CASSSLRTSTQYF
TRBV7-9	NA	NA	TRBJ2-7	TGTGCCAGCGCGAGCATAGGCTACGAGCAGTACTTC	CASASIGYEQYF
TRBV5-1	NA	NA	TRBJ2-3	TGCGCCAGCAGCTTGGATCAGGGGTCAGATACGCAGTATTTT	CASSLDQGSDTQYF